What follows are 29 T cell receptor beta chains derived from one specimen sequenced in a study of cytomegalovirus exposure and HLA in healthy donors. This PCR relied on a set of 60 Vbeta primers and 13 Jbeta primers. Here immunoSEQ multiplex PCR was the method, and the copy in TCRdb shows in-frame clones only, minus some. The sample consists of over 100,000 clones, roughly 85% of them appearing once. Specimen: PBMCs. These receptors all come from a man under 40 in good health and CMV-seropositive.

The chain links TRBV29-1 to TRBJ2-1; D is possibly TRBD1 (5 bases). This CDR3 contains 13 residues. Germline V CDR1 and CDR2: SQVTM, ANQGSEA. Trimming took off 7 bases at V and 5 bases at J, with 15 bases between the two ends. The CDR3 protein is CSAGRVNNNEQFF. The CDR3 DNA reads TGCAGCGCAGGCAGGGTAAACAACAATGAGCAGTTCTTC.

This clone is a singleton in its sample. CDR3: CASTEDSPWNSPLHF. CDR3 DNA: TGTGCCAGCACCGAGGACAGCCCTTGGAATTCACCCCTCCACTTT. The J gene is TRBJ1-6, the V gene TRBV6-5; D is possibly TRBD1 (6 bases). Looked up from germline, CDR1 is MNHEY and CDR2 is SVGAGI. The V gene lost 7 bases and the J gene lost 7 bases, with 17 bases spanning the gap. The CDR3 consists of 15 residues.

The chain joins TRBV4-2 to TRBJ1-1; 7 nucleotides align to TRBD1. Per the germline V gene, CDR1 is LGHNA and CDR2 is YNFKEQ. This CDR3 comprises 18 residues. Unmatched junction bases numbered 13, after V lost 3 bases and J lost 0 bases. The CDR3 sequence: CASSHLPGSDRLNTEAFF. Here the CDR3 DNA reads TGTGCCAGCAGCCACCTGCCTGGCTCGGACAGGTTGAACACTGAAGCTTTCTTT.

Written as DNA, the CDR3 is TGTGCCAGCAGCACTCTACAGGGGGTCACTGGCTACACCTTC. It translates to CASSTLQGVTGYTF. This rearrangement joins TRBV6-1 to TRBJ1-2; the match to TRBD1 covers 8 bases. Germline CDR1 MNHNS, CDR2 SASEGT. V was clipped by 6 bases and J by 7 bases; unmatched bases: 10. The CDR3 extends over 14 amino acids.

This sequence joins TRBV11-3 and TRBJ2-7; a weak D match, TRBD2 (5 bases). Germline V gives CDR1 SGHNT, CDR2 YENEEA. The CDR3 consists of 15 residues. The ends were cut back, 5 bases at V and 0 bases at J, with 14 bases in the middle. CDR3 in amino acids: CASSPGGPDSYEQYF. DNA for the CDR3: TGTGCCAGCAGCCCCGGAGGCCCCGACTCCTACGAGCAGTACTTC.

The rearrangement joins TRBV6-5 to TRBJ2-4; TRBD2 aligns across 7 bases. Germline V CDR1 and CDR2: MNHEY, SVGAGI. Losses at the gene ends were 0 bases for V and 7 bases for J; bases not matched to a gene: 0. The CDR3 extends over 13 amino acids. This CDR3 reads CASSYSGGNIQYF. DNA of the CDR3: TGTGCCAGCAGTTACTCGGGGGGGAACATTCAGTACTTC.

The rearrangement links TRBV5-1 to TRBJ1-5, with 7 nucleotides matching TRBD1. The V and J ends lost 0 bases and 7 bases, in that order; junction bases with no gene match: 7. CDR1 is SGHRS and CDR2 is YFSETQ in the germline V gene. The CDR3 covers 15 residues. In DNA form, the CDR3 reads TGCGCCAGCAGCTTGGAAGGACAGGTCTGGCAGCCCCAGCATTTT. Its protein product is CASSLEGQVWQPQHF.

The chain combines TRBV6-5 with TRBJ2-3; D remains ambiguous. CDR1 is MNHEY, CDR2 SVGAGI, per germline. CDR3 length equals 13 residues. Trimming took 2 bases from V and 5 from J, leaving 8 bases between them. CDR3 sequence reads: CASSYVRGDTQYF. CDR3 coding DNA: TGTGCCAGCAGTTACGTCCGAGGAGATACGCAGTATTTT.

The gene calls are TRBV6-5 and TRBJ1-2; 8 nucleotides align to TRBD1. In germline, CDR1 is MNHEY, CDR2 SVGAGI. The ends lost 6 bases at V and 4 bases at J; junction bases unmatched: 7. There are 14 residues in the CDR3. The CDR3 region is CASRRGQGGYGYTF. The CDR3 coding sequence is TGTGCCAGCAGACGAGGACAGGGCGGCTATGGCTACACCTTC.

The V gene is TRBV11-2, the J gene TRBJ2-1; D is undetermined. Germline V gene data show CDR1 as SGHAT and CDR2 as FQNNGV. CDR3 length equals 15 residues. Trimming shortened V by 0 bases and J by 3 bases, and 9 bases separated the two germline ends. The CDR3: CASSLDLGSYNEQFF. CDR3 DNA sequence: TGTGCCAGCAGCTTAGATCTAGGCAGCTACAATGAGCAGTTCTTC.

The gene calls are TRBV30 and TRBJ1-5, with TRBD1 as a possible D gene (6 bases). The germline CDR1 and CDR2 sequences are GTSNPN and SVGIG (reference sequence). The CDR3 spans 15 residues. Deletions cut 5 bases from V and 0 bases from J, with 14 bases between. The CDR3 here is CAWQQGTNSNQPQHF. The CDR3 DNA reads as TGTGCCTGGCAGCAGGGGACAAATAGCAATCAGCCCCAGCATTTT.

The chain recombines TRBV13 with TRBJ2-6; 10 bases fit TRBD1. The CDR3 covers 18 residues. V was clipped by 6 bases and J by 0 bases; unmatched bases: 8. The V gene's germline CDR1 is PRHDT and CDR2 FYEKMQ (reference sequence). CDR3 nucleotide sequence: TGTGCCAGCAGGGCAGGACAGGGGGGACTCTCTGGGGCCAACGTCCTGACTTTC. Its translation: CASRAGQGGLSGANVLTF.

CDR3 sequence reads: CAGTSTGTYEQYV. CDR3 in DNA: TGTGCCGGTACGTCCACAGGGACCTACGAGCAGTACGTC. The genes are TRBV2 and TRBJ2-7, with D possibly matching TRBD1 (6 bases). V was pared by 11 bases and J by 2 bases, with 16 bases between. This CDR3 contains 13 residues. Germline V gives CDR1 SNHLY, CDR2 FYNNEI.

This rearrangement joins TRBV7-9 to TRBJ1-5; TRBD1 aligns across 7 bases. V lost 5 bases, J lost 7 bases, and 14 bases stayed unmatched. Germline V CDR1 and CDR2: SEHNR, FQNEAQ (reference sequence). This CDR3 comprises 16 residues. The CDR3 reads CASSAYRTGLRQPQHF. The CDR3 coding sequence is TGTGCCAGCAGCGCCTACCGGACAGGCCTAAGGCAGCCCCAGCATTTT.

This clone has a single count. The chain combines TRBV28 with TRBJ2-7, with 8 positions matching TRBD1. With 5 bases clipped from V and 5 bases from J, the junction kept 14 bases outside the gene matches. Looked up from germline, CDR1 is MDHEN and CDR2 is SYDVKM. The CDR3 has 16 residues. The CDR3: CASSDPGQASRDEQYF. The CDR3 DNA reads TGTGCCAGCAGTGACCCGGGACAGGCAAGCAGGGACGAGCAGTACTTC.

This clone was counted once. The rearrangement links TRBV10-1 to TRBJ2-5; 9 nucleotides agree with TRBD1. Judging by the DNA end, TRBJ2-7 fits better; the J call may be wrong. There are 16 residues in the CDR3. Germline CDR1 WNHNN, CDR2 SYGVQD (reference sequence). CDR3 sequence reads: CASSDPSDRGSYEQYF. For the CDR3, the DNA is TGCGCCAGCAGTGACCCTTCGGACAGGGGCTCCTACGAGCAGTACTTC.

The V call is TRBV18, the J call TRBJ2-5; maybe TRBD1 (5 bases). The CDR3 is made up of 13 amino acids. Between the trimmed V and J ends, which lost 6 bases and 5 bases, there was a span of 13 bases. The V gene's germline CDR1 is KGHSH and CDR2 LQKENI. The CDR3 loop is CASSEGVGETQYF. In DNA form, the CDR3 reads TGTGCCAGCTCCGAAGGGGTTGGTGAGACCCAGTACTTC.

The J gene is TRBJ2-3, the V gene TRBV6-4; D not certain. Germline-derived CDR1 and CDR2 are MRHNA and SNTAGT. The CDR3 runs 17 residues. Trimming pared 5 bases from V and 3 bases from J, leaving 21 bases between. The CDR3 DNA follows: TGTGCCAGCAGTCTCTTTGGCGGTCCCCTCGGGACAGATACGCAGTATTTT. This encodes CASSLFGGPLGTDTQYF.

J is TRBJ2-3 and V is TRBV28; 10 nucleotides match TRBD2. With 1 base clipped from V and 5 bases from J, the junction kept 3 bases outside the gene matches. Germline CDR1 and CDR2: MDHEN and SYDVKM. This CDR3 region has 15 residues. Here the CDR3 reads CASSLSSGSGDTQYF. DNA for the CDR3: TGTGCCAGCAGTTTATCTAGCGGGAGTGGAGATACGCAGTATTTT.

This chain joins TRBV7-2 and TRBJ2-7; the D gene is possibly TRBD2 (7 bases). Looked up from germline, CDR1 is SGHTA and CDR2 is FQGNSA. Trimming left V 3 bases short and J 4 bases short, with 13 bases between. The length of the CDR3 is 14 residues. The CDR3 nucleotides are TGTGCCAGCAGCTTTGGGGGGGCTCATTACGAGCAGTACTTC. Its translation: CASSFGGAHYEQYF.

V is TRBV10-3 and J is TRBJ1-2; TRBD1 might be the D (6 bases). CDR1 is ENHRY and CDR2 is SYGVKD in the germline V gene. The V and J ends lost 5 bases and 4 bases respectively, with 14 bases between them. The CDR3 contains 14 residues. The CDR3 DNA follows: TGTGCCATCAGTCTCCCGGGGGGGGCCTATGGCTACACCTTC. Amino acid sequence: CAISLPGGAYGYTF.

This clone was observed once. The V and J genes are TRBV7-9 and TRBJ1-1; 10 nucleotides line up with TRBD1. The CDR3 loop spans 17 amino acids. Germline V gene data show CDR1 as SEHNR and CDR2 as FQNEAQ (reference sequence). Trimming at V came to 5 bases and at J to 0 bases, leaving 9 bases not matched to a gene. The CDR3 spells CASSQGQGRRLNTEAFF. The CDR3 DNA sequence: TGTGCCAGCAGCCAGGGACAGGGGCGCCGGTTGAACACTGAAGCTTTCTTT.

This clone was seen only once. The chain uses TRBV12-5 and TRBJ2-3, with a possible D match to TRBD2 (6 bases). Trimming removed 7 bases from V and 0 bases from J, with 11 bases in between. This CDR3 is 14 amino acids long. Per germline, CDR1 LGHNT and CDR2 FRNRAP. This chain's CDR3 is CASALARSTDTQYF. In DNA, the CDR3 is TGTGCTAGTGCTCTAGCGAGGAGCACAGATACGCAGTATTTT.

This clone was seen more than once but under ten times. The V gene is TRBV6-6, the J gene TRBJ2-1; tentative D call: TRBD2 (5 bases). The V end lost 7 bases, the J end lost 4 bases, and 11 bases lay between the germline ends. Germline V lookup: CDR1 MNHNY, CDR2 SVGAGI (reference sequence). This CDR3 spans 13 amino acids. The CDR3 sequence is CASTLGGYNEQFF. In DNA form, the CDR3 reads TGTGCCAGCACCCTAGGCGGGTACAATGAGCAGTTCTTC.

The J gene is TRBJ1-3, the V gene TRBV5-1, with D hard to call. Per the germline V gene, CDR1 is SGHRS and CDR2 is YFSETQ. V was cut by 4 bases and J by 0 bases, with 5 bases left in between. The CDR3 is made up of 13 amino acids. The CDR3, as DNA: TGCGCCAGCAGCCCCGGCTCTGGAAACACCATATATTTT. Translation gives CASSPGSGNTIYF.

The chain couples TRBV19 to TRBJ2-4, with 11 nucleotides matching TRBD2. V lost 6 bases, J lost 10 bases, and 5 bases stayed unmatched. Germline loops: CDR1 LNHDA, CDR2 SQIVND (reference sequence). This CDR3 spans 13 amino acids. DNA for the CDR3: TGTGCCAGTAGGCCACTAGCGGGGGATATTCAGTACTTC. It encodes CASRPLAGDIQYF.

This sequence joins TRBV5-6 and TRBJ1-6, with 7 bases identical to TRBD1. Trimming removed 0 bases from V and 3 bases from J; junction bases left unmatched: 3. Germline V lookup: CDR1 SGHDT, CDR2 YYEEEE. The CDR3 consists of 16 residues. For the CDR3, the DNA is TGTGCCAGCAGCTTGGCCTGGGACAGCTATAATTCACCCCTCCACTTT. This codes for CASSLAWDSYNSPLHF.

A word on this clone: The same CDR3 arises from other DNA sequences in this sample as well. This chain's CDR3 is CASSPQGQGGQPQHF. CDR3 coding DNA: TGTGCCAGCTCACCCCAGGGACAGGGAGGTCAGCCCCAGCATTTT. The chain links TRBV18 to TRBJ1-5; TRBD1 matches at 9 bases. The germline gives CDR1 KGHSH, CDR2 LQKENI. With V trimmed by 3 bases and J by 6 bases, 6 bases remained unmatched. The CDR3 spans 15 residues. The variable domain in full, completed from reference TRBV18 and TRBJ1-5, reads NAGVMQNPRHLVRRRGQEARLRCSPMKGHSHVYWYRQLPEEGLKFMVYLQKENIIDESGMPKERFSAEFPKEGPSILRIQQVVRGDSAAYFCASSPQGQGGQPQHFGDGTRLSIL.

The chain employs TRBV19 and TRBJ1-5; tentative D call: TRBD1 (5 bases). V was clipped by 1 base and J by 6 bases, with 13 bases between them. This CDR3 has 15 amino acids. Germline CDR1 reads LNHDA; CDR2 reads SQIVND (reference sequence). In DNA, the CDR3 is TGTGCCAGTAGTATAGGAGTGGGCGGGGGTCAGCCCCAGCATTTT. Residues: CASSIGVGGGQPQHF. The full variable domain, with the rest looked up from reference TRBV19 and TRBJ1-5, is DGGITQSPKYLFRKEGQNVTLSCEQNLNHDAMYWYRQDPGQGLRLIYYSQIVNDFQKGDIAEGYSVSREKKESFPLTVTSAQKNPTAFYLCASSIGVGGGQPQHFGDGTRLSIL.